The entry that follows covers one T cell receptor (beta chain) sequence. The data stem from a study of CXCR3-negative and CXCR3-positive naive CD8 T cells. The overall study: Sequencing yielded around 150 million TRB reads, roughly 1.5 +/- 0.3 million per library.

The authors prepared UMI-labeled TRB cDNA libraries by 5' RACE. TCRdb reprocessed the 5' RACE reads, keeping one entry per CDR3 protein, no DNA. The sample table includes tens of thousands of distinct CDR3 sequences. The germline V gene encodes CDR1 LNHDA and CDR2 SQIVND (reference sequence). The CDR3 totals 16 residues. The chain carries TRBV19 and TRBJ1-5; TCRdb gives TRBD1 as the D gene, but with no DNA this cannot be confirmed. This TCR was recovered from a human donor in good health. Some clones in this sample may be carry-over from other donors' samples. Sequenced sample: memory CD8+ T cells from blood. CDR3 residues: CASSIQGPYSNQPQHF.